Below are 16 T cell receptor beta chains sequenced from a single sample in a study of blood T cell repertoires in COVID-19. Data came from immunoSEQ multiplex PCR; TCRdb stores just in-frame clones and leaves some out. This sample has 90,000 to 100,000 clones, with around 82% found just once. The material sequenced was peripheral blood. These receptors were taken from a man aged 65 to 85 with active or convalescent COVID-19.

Of note for this clone: This sample also contains other DNA sequences that code for the same CDR3. This chain joins TRBV12-2 and TRBJ2-2; the table assigns TRBD1, which was not confirmed against the DNA. TRBV12-2 is noted as a pseudogene. CDR3 length equals 20 residues. The CDR3 DNA sequence: TGTGCAAGTCGCTTAAAAACAGTAATGAACCTTAGTCTGAACACCGGAGAGCTGTTTTTT. It specifies CASRLKTVMNLSLNTGELFF.

The J gene is TRBJ1-1, the V gene TRBV4-2; 10 bases map to TRBD1. Germline CDR1 reads LGHNA; CDR2 reads YNFKEQ. This CDR3 is built from 15 residues. The V and J ends lost 5 bases and 3 bases, in that order; junction bases with no gene match: 6. CDR3 bases: TGTGCCAGCAGCTCTTTCGGGACAGGGGACACTGAAGCTTTCTTT. Residues: CASSSFGTGDTEAFF.

CDR3 in amino acids: CASSGLAGQETQYF. The CDR3 bases are TGTGCCAGCAGTGGACTAGCGGGGCAAGAGACCCAGTACTTC. This chain connects TRBV2 to TRBJ2-5; 11 positions match TRBD2. The CDR3 is 14 residues long. The V and J ends lost 4 bases and 2 bases, in that order; junction bases with no gene match: 0. Germline loops: CDR1 SNHLY, CDR2 FYNNEI.

The V and J genes are TRBV12-3 or TRBV12-4 and TRBJ2-3; D gene uncertain. The CDR3 totals 13 residues. V lost 2 bases and J lost 4, with 7 bases in between. CDR3 sequence: CASSLWSADTQYF. CDR3 nucleotides: TGTGCCAGCAGTTTATGGAGCGCAGATACGCAGTATTTT.

V gene TRBV4-2 combines with J gene TRBJ2-3; 11 bases match TRBD2. The V gene end was trimmed by 4 bases and the J gene end by 5 bases; junction bases not matched to a gene: 5. The CDR3 extends over 15 amino acids. Germline lookup yields CDR1 LGHNA and CDR2 YNFKEQ. This CDR3 is CASSPGTSGKDTQYF. The DNA of the CDR3 is TGTGCCAGCAGCCCCGGGACTAGCGGTAAAGATACGCAGTATTTT.

J is TRBJ2-7 and V is TRBV4-1; a weak D match, TRBD2 (6 bases). This CDR3 is built from 15 residues. Germline V gives CDR1 MGHRA, CDR2 YSYEKL. Trimming removed 1 base from V and 3 bases from J, with 13 bases in between. The CDR3 sequence is CASSQGPSGVYEQYF. CDR3 bases: TGCGCCAGCAGCCAAGGTCCCTCGGGGGTCTACGAGCAGTACTTC.

The chain links TRBV5-4 to TRBJ2-5, with a tentative D call TRBD1 (6 bases). The CDR3 sequence is 16 residues long. The germline V gene has CDR1 SGHNT and CDR2 YYREEE (reference sequence). The V end was cut by 4 bases, the J end by 5 bases, with 21 bases between. Here the CDR3 reads CASSPGRSTGLETQYF. The CDR3 coding sequence is TGTGCCAGCAGCCCGGGTAGGAGCACAGGGTTGGAGACCCAGTACTTC.

The rearrangement links TRBV5-5 to TRBJ2-3; 9 bases line up with TRBD2. In germline, CDR1 is SGHKS, CDR2 YYEKEE (reference sequence). The V segment lost 0 bases and the J segment 4 bases; nucleotides outside the gene matches: 0. The CDR3 sequence is 14 residues long. The CDR3, as DNA: TGTGCCAGCAGCTTGGGCGGGGGGGCAGATACGCAGTATTTT. It encodes CASSLGGGADTQYF.

This rearrangement joins TRBV12-3 or TRBV12-4 to TRBJ1-6; possibly TRBD1 for D (5 bases). Trimming left V 8 bases short and J 10 bases short, with 15 bases between. The CDR3 has 13 amino acids. The CDR3 sequence is CASSGRDYSPLHF. CDR3 sequence (DNA): TGTGCCAGCTCCGGCAGGGATTACTCACCCCTCCACTTT.

The V and J genes are TRBV27 and TRBJ1-1; D is possibly TRBD1 (6 bases). The CDR3 spans 15 residues. Germline-derived CDR1 and CDR2 are MNHEY and SMNVEV (reference sequence). Trimming pared 3 bases from V and 1 base from J, leaving 12 bases between. The DNA for the CDR3 is TGTGCCAGCAGTTTGGGGCAGGGGACGAACACTGAAGCTTTCTTT. Its protein is CASSLGQGTNTEAFF.

This clone has only one observation. The V call is TRBV6-5, the J call TRBJ1-1, with D possibly being TRBD1 (6 bases). The CDR3 consists of 14 residues. From germline, CDR1 is MNHEY and CDR2 SVGAGI. V lost 0 bases to trimming and J lost 1 base, with 6 bases between them. Written as DNA, the CDR3 is TGTGCCAGCAGTTACTCGACAGGGAACACTGAAGCTTTCTTT. Its protein product is CASSYSTGNTEAFF.

V and J are TRBV9 and TRBJ2-4; 10 nucleotides match TRBD2. V gave up 4 bases and J gave up 0 bases; unmatched junction bases: 10. The CDR3 extends over 18 amino acids. Per the germline V gene, CDR1 is SGDLS and CDR2 is YYNGEE. CDR3 nucleotide sequence: TGTGCCAGCAGCCAACAAGGTAGCGGGGGGCAAGCCAAAAACATTCAGTACTTC. It encodes CASSQQGSGGQAKNIQYF.

This clone was seen a few times. The chain uses TRBV11-2 and TRBJ1-6; D may be TRBD1 (5 bases). Trimming cost V 0 bases and J 9 bases, with 9 bases left between them. The germline V gene encodes CDR1 SGHAT and CDR2 FQNNGV. The CDR3 is made up of 14 amino acids. The CDR3 region is CASSLDTGSSPLHF. CDR3 DNA sequence: TGTGCCAGCAGCTTAGACACAGGTAGTTCACCCCTCCACTTT.

This clone has more than one count but fewer than ten. This rearrangement joins TRBV4-1 to TRBJ1-2; a weak D match, TRBD1 (5 bases). The germline V and J ends were trimmed by 7 bases and 2 bases, with 20 bases remaining between them. In germline, CDR1 is MGHRA, CDR2 YSYEKL. The CDR3 loop spans 16 amino acids. The CDR3 DNA sequence: TGCGCCAGCAACGAAGTCGGGGGAACGGCCAACTATGGCTACACCTTC. Amino acids: CASNEVGGTANYGYTF.

This clone has more than one count but fewer than ten. The rearrangement links TRBV27 to TRBJ1-2; 7 positions match TRBD1. This CDR3 contains 15 residues. V trimming: 7 bases; J trimming: 4 bases; junction bases outside the gene matches: 12. CDR1 MNHEY and CDR2 SMNVEV come from the germline V gene (reference sequence). The CDR3 loop is CASKLSTGTVYGYTF. The DNA for the CDR3 is TGTGCCAGCAAATTATCCACCGGGACAGTCTATGGCTACACCTTC.

The chain combines TRBV4-3 with TRBJ2-7, with D unresolved. Germline loops: CDR1 LGHNA, CDR2 YSLEER. The length of the CDR3 is 14 residues. V lost 0 bases and J 2 bases, leaving 8 bases between the germline ends. In DNA, the CDR3 is TGCGCCAGCAGCCAAGATCAGGCTGCCTACGAGCAGTACTTC. Amino acid sequence: CASSQDQAAYEQYF.